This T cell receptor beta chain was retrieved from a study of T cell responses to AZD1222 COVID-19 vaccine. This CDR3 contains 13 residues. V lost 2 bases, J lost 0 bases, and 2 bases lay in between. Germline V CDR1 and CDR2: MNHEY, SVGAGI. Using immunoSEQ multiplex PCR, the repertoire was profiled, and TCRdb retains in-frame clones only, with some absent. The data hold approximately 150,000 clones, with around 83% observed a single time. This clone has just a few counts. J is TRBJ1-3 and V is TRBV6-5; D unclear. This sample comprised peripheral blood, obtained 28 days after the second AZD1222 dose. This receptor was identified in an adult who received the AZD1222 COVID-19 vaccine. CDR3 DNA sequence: TGTGCCAGCAGTTACGTCTCTGGAAACACCATATATTTT. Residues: CASSYVSGNTIYF.